Listed here are 3 T cell receptor beta chains from one sample, sequenced in a study of vaccination effects on CD4 cells after COVID-19 (dated by TCRdb to 2022 to 2024). To identify antigen-specific CD4+ T cell clonotypes by their expansion, the ViraFEST assay first stimulated PBMC with viral peptide pools and then applied TCR sequencing. After less than eleven days of culture, CD4+ T cells were isolated with the EasySep CD4+ T cell isolation kit. Healthy vaccine recipients had no prior SARS-CoV-2 infection, confirmed by negative nucleocapsid antibodies before and after vaccination. The antigens these receptors bind are not known. The library was made by the immunoSEQ multiplex PCR assay. The clones in this table, taken by TCRdb from immuneACCESS, are in-frame only. Not every clone is retained; where verified, under half of the shortfall comes from an unresolved V gene, and the cause of the rest is unknown. The sample table records roughly 19,000 clones; roughly 78% of these occur just once. Roughly a tenth of the sample is taken by the ten largest.

The sequencing here drew on CD4+ T cells from PBMCs cultured with HCoV-NL63 spike peptides, taken before COVID-19 vaccination. The intended sense of this specimen's cell subset or site label: HCoV-NL63 spike overlapping peptide pool stimulation. The receptors were gathered from a human donor who received a COVID-19 vaccine.

The CDR3 DNA reads as TGCAGCGCATCGGGACAGGGTGCGGCCGGGGAGCTGTTTTTT. This translates into CSASGQGAAGELFF. The V call is TRBV29-1, the J call TRBJ2-2, with 9 bases lining up with TRBD1. In germline, CDR1 is SQVTM, CDR2 ANQGSEA. V dropped 7 bases and J dropped 6; count of bases not matched to a gene: 9. This CDR3 has 14 residues.

The rearrangement joins TRBV9 to TRBJ2-1, with a tentative D call TRBD2 (6 bases). This CDR3 comprises 13 residues. Looked up from germline, CDR1 is SGDLS and CDR2 is YYNGEE. The V and J ends lost 4 bases and 9 bases respectively, with 14 bases between them. The CDR3, as DNA: TGTGCCAGCAGCCCACAAACTAGCAGTGAGCAGTTCTTC. The encoded protein is CASSPQTSSEQFF.

This clone has just a few counts. The V and J genes are TRBV10-3 and TRBJ1-1; the D gene is possibly TRBD1 (6 bases). The CDR3 is 13 residues long. Trimming left V 7 bases short and J 0 bases short, with 9 bases between. Germline CDR1 is ENHRY and CDR2 is SYGVKD. The CDR3 DNA reads TGTGCCATCATCCAGGGGATGAACACTGAAGCTTTCTTT. As protein: CAIIQGMNTEAFF.